The rows below give T cell receptor beta chains drawn from one sample of a study of early T cells in non-severe SARS-CoV-2 infection. Via MiXCR, TCRdb re-called the 5' RACE reads, giving one row per CDR3 protein. The sample records roughly 53,000 distinct CDR3 sequences, around 8.5% being singletons. Sequencing used whole blood. The receptors were sampled from an adult who was a healthcare worker with PCR-confirmed SARS-CoV-2 infection or an uninfected control (not recorded which). The CDR3 runs from the conserved cysteine through the conserved F or W. A D gene is named only where the DNA matches it firmly. The size of a clone is reported for some rows only, either as once, few or many, or as a class for expanded clones.

TRBV19	-	-	TRBJ2-7	16	CASSIAAGPSHYEQYF	TGTGCCAGTAGTATAGCCGCGGGACCCTCCCACTACGAGCAGTACTTC
TRBV20-1	TRBD1	-	TRBJ1-1	15	CSARVGQGLTTEAFF	TGCAGTGCTAGAGTGGGACAGGGCCTGACCACTGAAGCTTTCTTT
TRBV3-1	TRBD2	few	TRBJ2-7	13	CASSFRGAYEQYF	TGTGCCTCATCCTTCCGGGGGGCCTACGAGCAGTACTTC
TRBV7-3	-	-	TRBJ2-7	14	CASSPAPRAYEQYF	TGTGCCAGCAGCCCTGCACCCAGGGCCTACGAGCAGTACTTC
TRBV29-1	-	-	TRBJ2-5	11	CSVTRAETQYF	TGCAGCGTAACTAGGGCAGAGACCCAGTACTTC
TRBV5-4	TRBD2	-	TRBJ2-5	14	CASMASGGQETQYF	TGTGCCAGCATGGCTAGCGGGGGCCAAGAGACCCAGTACTTC
TRBV3-1	-	many	TRBJ1-2	14	CASSQDPQSYGYTF	TGTGCCAGCAGCCAAGATCCGCAGAGCTATGGCTACACCTTC
TRBV12-3/TRBV12-4	-	many	TRBJ2-2	11	CASSFGGELFF	TGTGCCAGCAGTTTCGGCGGGGAGCTGTTTTTT
TRBV2	-	-	TRBJ2-2	15	CASRLLSGVTGELFF	TGTGCCAGCAGACTACTCTCAGGGGTGACCGGGGAGCTGTTTTTT
TRBV11-2	TRBD2	many	TRBJ2-1	17	CASSLGSGGAFYNEQFF	TGTGCCAGCAGCTTGGGTAGCGGGGGGGCTTTCTACAATGAGCAGTTCTTC
TRBV5-1	TRBD1	few	TRBJ2-7	14	CASSLEGTGREQYF	TGCGCCAGCAGCTTGGAGGGGACAGGTCGCGAGCAGTACTTC
TRBV2	-	many	TRBJ1-4	15	CASRASEGDHEKLFF	TGTGCCAGCAGAGCGAGCGAGGGGGACCATGAAAAACTGTTTTTT
TRBV20-1	TRBD1	many	TRBJ1-2	14	CSARLDRGNYGYTF	TGCAGTGCTAGATTGGACAGGGGAAACTATGGCTACACCTTC
TRBV30	-	-	TRBJ1-1	13	CAWSVSPGVEAFF	TGTGCCTGGAGTGTATCGCCAGGGGTTGAAGCTTTCTTT
TRBV10-3	-	-	TRBJ2-2	16	CATSHSAGQGSGELFF	TGTGCCACCTCCCACAGTGCGGGGCAAGGCTCCGGGGAGCTGTTTTTT
TRBV3-1	-	many	TRBJ2-1	14	CASSLRGSYNEQFF	TGTGCCAGCAGTCTCCGGGGGTCCTACAATGAGCAGTTCTTC
TRBV5-1	-	few	TRBJ1-4	12	CASSLGGEKLFF	TGCGCCAGCAGCTTGGGCGGAGAAAAACTGTTTTTT
TRBV19	-	-	TRBJ2-2	15	CASSEGTSNTGELFF	TGTGCCAGTAGTGAGGGGACGTCGAACACCGGGGAGCTGTTTTTT
TRBV20-1	-	many	TRBJ2-1	14	CSAPVISGDNEQFF	TGCAGTGCCCCTGTGATCTCGGGGGACAATGAGCAGTTCTTC
TRBV20-1	-	many	TRBJ2-1	12	CSAVGVNNEQFF	TGCAGTGCTGTCGGGGTCAACAATGAGCAGTTCTTC
TRBV4-1	TRBD2	-	TRBJ2-3	17	CASSQETSGGYTDTQYF	TGCGCCAGCAGCCAAGAGACTAGCGGGGGCTACACAGATACGCAGTATTTT
TRBV18	TRBD2	many	TRBJ2-1	17	CASSLRLAGGSYNEQFF	TGTGCCAGCTCACTTAGACTAGCGGGGGGCTCCTACAATGAGCAGTTCTTC
TRBV4-1	-	-	TRBJ2-3	17	CASSQLLSTPVTDTQYF	TGCGCCAGCAGTCAGCTGCTTAGTACCCCAGTAACCGATACGCAGTATTTT
TRBV29-1	-	-	TRBJ1-3	12	CSVETSGNTIYF	TGCAGCGTTGAAACTTCTGGAAACACCATATATTTT
TRBV7-9	-	few	TRBJ2-3	15	CASSLAGQITDTQYF	TGTGCCAGCAGCTTAGCGGGCCAGATCACAGATACGCAGTATTTT
TRBV13	-	many	TRBJ2-1	15	CASSLTRSRSYEQFF	TGTGCCAGCAGCTTAACTCGGAGCAGGTCCTATGAGCAGTTCTTC
TRBV5-1	TRBD2	few	TRBJ2-5	15	CASSPLAGGPETQYF	TGCGCCAGCAGCCCCTTAGCGGGGGGACCGGAGACCCAGTACTTC
TRBV6-6	-	-	TRBJ2-7	16	CASSYSITRGGYEQYF	TGTGCCAGCAGTTACTCGATCACGCGGGGTGGATACGAGCAGTACTTC